Shown below are 18 T cell receptor beta chains from a single sample sequenced in a study of shared clonotypes between healthy human individuals. Some clones are missing from TCRdb's copy, which holds only in-frame ones; the method was immunoSEQ multiplex PCR. The sample has about 1.5 million clones; roughly 96% are singletons. Sequencing was carried out using naive CD4+ T cells sorted from blood. Stated subset: CD45RA+ positively selected. These receptor sequences come from a man aged 30 to 39 in good health.

This chain links TRBV19 with TRBJ1-6, with D unclear. V shed 5 bases and J shed 9 bases, with 14 bases lying between them. Germline values: CDR1 LNHDA, CDR2 SQIVND (reference sequence). This CDR3 is built from 14 residues. In DNA form, the CDR3 reads TGTGCCAGTAGTGGAGAGAGAGGTTCTTCACCCCTCCACTTT. Protein sequence: CASSGERGSSPLHF.

This rearrangement joins TRBV28 to TRBJ1-2; D may be TRBD1 (5 bases). The CDR3 is made up of 11 amino acids. The V gene's germline CDR1 is MDHEN and CDR2 SYDVKM. The germline V and J ends were trimmed by 5 bases and 8 bases, with 9 bases remaining between them. CDR3 sequence reads: CASSTGFGYTF. The DNA for the CDR3 is TGTGCCAGCAGTACAGGATTCGGCTACACCTTC.

This clone was found once. This chain connects TRBV5-5 to TRBJ2-7; D tentatively fits TRBD1 or TRBD2 (5 bases each). CDR1 and CDR2 (germline): SGHKS, YYEKEE (reference sequence). Trimming left V 4 bases short and J 4 bases short, with 12 bases between. The CDR3 spans 13 residues. CDR3 sequence (DNA): TGTGCCAGCAGCATTCCAGGGAGATACGAGCAGTACTTC. Its translation: CASSIPGRYEQYF.

This chain uses TRBV27 with TRBJ1-4; possibly TRBD1 for D (5 bases). V lost 6 bases and J lost 8, with 19 bases in between. The length of the CDR3 is 15 residues. In germline, CDR1 is MNHEY, CDR2 SMNVEV (reference sequence). CDR3 in amino acids: CASSPPGLPGEKLFF. CDR3 sequence (DNA): TGTGCCAGCAGCCCCCCGGGACTACCGGGCGAAAAACTGTTTTTT.

J is TRBJ2-7 and V is TRBV6-7, with D hard to call. TRBV6-7 is noted as an ORF with a role that remains uncertain. This CDR3 has 15 residues. Deletions cut 3 bases from V and 0 bases from J, with 12 bases between. In DNA, the CDR3 is TGTGCCAGCAGTTATTCTCGGGTGAGCTCCTACGAGCAGTACTTC. It codes for CASSYSRVSSYEQYF.

V is TRBV28 and J is TRBJ2-7, with D perhaps TRBD2 (5 bases). The CDR3 is 16 amino acids. Germline CDR1 reads MDHEN; CDR2 reads SYDVKM. Trimming took 6 bases from V and 7 from J, leaving 25 bases between them. The CDR3 sequence: CASSLAGPSTFGEQYF. CDR3 coding DNA: TGTGCCAGCAGCTTGGCCGGACCTAGCACATTTGGGGAGCAGTACTTC. The complete variable domain, with remaining parts taken from reference TRBV28 and TRBJ2-7, reads DVKVTQSSRYLVKRTGEKVFLECVQDMDHENMFWYRQDPGLGLRLIYFSYDVKMKEKGDIPEGYSVSREKKERFSLILESASTNQTSMYLCASSLAGPSTFGEQYFGPGTRLTVT.

This chain joins TRBV28 and TRBJ1-5; D is uncertain. Per germline, CDR1 MDHEN and CDR2 SYDVKM. The ends were cut back, 1 base at V and 5 bases at J, with 9 bases in the middle. The CDR3 consists of 14 residues. The CDR3 bases are TGTGCCAGCAGTTTATCATCGGGATATCAGCCCCAGCATTTT. Translating it yields CASSLSSGYQPQHF.

This clone came up once. The chain employs TRBV28 and TRBJ1-1; perhaps TRBD1 as D (6 bases). Germline V CDR1 and CDR2: MDHEN, SYDVKM. The ends were cut back, 0 bases at V and 2 bases at J, with 13 bases in the middle. The CDR3 is 16 amino acids. The CDR3 DNA reads as TGTGCCAGCAGTTTATGGGGAGGACAGTCTAACACTGAAGCTTTCTTT. Translated: CASSLWGGQSNTEAFF.

The chain employs TRBV25-1 and TRBJ2-1, with a weak D call TRBD1 (6 bases). The V end lost 7 bases, the J end lost 5 bases, and 15 bases lay between the germline ends. Germline CDR1 MGHDK, CDR2 SYGVNS. The CDR3 extends over 14 amino acids. CDR3 amino acids: CASTGLWDNNEQFF. The CDR3 bases are TGTGCCAGCACTGGTCTGTGGGACAACAATGAGCAGTTCTTC.

The gene calls are TRBV4-1 and TRBJ2-1, with TRBD1 identical over 10 bases. Unmatched junction bases numbered 20, after V lost 3 bases and J lost 6 bases. Germline loops: CDR1 MGHRA, CDR2 YSYEKL. This CDR3 comprises 20 residues. The CDR3 coding sequence is TGCGCCAGCAGCCAGATACCGGGACAGGGGACTGGTGTTCGGGGCAATGAGCAGTTCTTC. This gives the protein CASSQIPGQGTGVRGNEQFF.

This chain joins TRBV11-2 and TRBJ1-4; TRBD1 aligns across 7 bases. Looked up from germline, CDR1 is SGHAT and CDR2 is FQNNGV. The CDR3 sequence is 13 residues long. The trim removed 6 bases at V and 6 bases at J, leaving 4 bases unmatched. CDR3 region: CASSPTGYEKLFF. In nucleotides, the CDR3 is TGTGCCAGCAGTCCGACAGGGTATGAAAAACTGTTTTTT.

A word on this clone: The sample holds other DNA sequences that translate to the same CDR3. The chain is built from TRBV5-1 and TRBJ2-5, with D unresolved. Per the germline V gene, CDR1 is SGHRS and CDR2 is YFSETQ. The CDR3 consists of 13 residues. The V and J ends lost 3 bases and 2 bases respectively, with 8 bases between them. DNA of the CDR3: TGCGCCAGCAGCTATGGACCTCAAGAGACCCAGTACTTC. Its protein product is CASSYGPQETQYF.

This chain connects TRBV7-9 to TRBJ1-3; D unclear. Trimming left V 5 bases short and J 0 bases short, with 20 bases between. Germline loops: CDR1 SEHNR, CDR2 FQNEAQ (reference sequence). The CDR3 loop spans 18 amino acids. The CDR3 sequence: CASSRARSQVYSGNTIYF. CDR3 coding DNA: TGTGCCAGCAGCCGAGCCAGGTCCCAGGTCTACTCTGGAAACACCATATATTTT.

The V and J genes are TRBV19 and TRBJ2-1; 7 nucleotides match TRBD2. V dropped 4 bases and J dropped 2; count of bases not matched to a gene: 8. CDR1 is LNHDA and CDR2 is SQIVND in the germline V gene (reference sequence). This CDR3 contains 16 residues. The DNA of the CDR3 is TGTGCCAGTAGTACGCCGGGAGGAATTACCTACAATGAGCAGTTCTTC. Protein product: CASSTPGGITYNEQFF. The full variable domain, completed using reference TRBV19 and TRBJ2-1, is DGGITQSPKYLFRKEGQNVTLSCEQNLNHDAMYWYRQDPGQGLRLIYYSQIVNDFQKGDIAEGYSVSREKKESFPLTVTSAQKNPTAFYLCASSTPGGITYNEQFFGPGTRLTVL.

J is TRBJ2-1 and V is TRBV6-5; the match to TRBD1 covers 8 bases. Germline V gives CDR1 MNHEY, CDR2 SVGAGI. The CDR3 covers 14 residues. V gave up 4 bases and J gave up 6 bases; unmatched junction bases: 5. The CDR3 loop is CASSSADRVNEQFF. The CDR3, as DNA: TGTGCCAGCAGTTCAGCGGACAGGGTCAATGAGCAGTTCTTC.

The V and J genes are TRBV10-2 and TRBJ2-2, with 8 bases aligning to TRBD1. V trimming: 8 bases; J trimming: 2 bases; junction bases outside the gene matches: 4. There are 14 residues in the CDR3. CDR1 is WSHSY, CDR2 SAAADI, per germline. The CDR3 coding sequence is TGCGCCAGCCACACAGGGGGTAACACCGGGGAGCTGTTTTTT. Amino acids: CASHTGGNTGELFF.

In its sample, this clone was seen once. V usage is TRBV5-1 and J usage is TRBJ2-1; maybe TRBD1 (6 bases). Germline V gene lookup returns CDR1 SGHRS and CDR2 YFSETQ. CDR3 size: 15 residues. V was pared by 4 bases and J by 5 bases, with 16 bases between. The CDR3 protein is CASSPLPSGDNEQFF. CDR3 in DNA: TGCGCCAGCAGCCCTCTGCCCTCAGGGGACAATGAGCAGTTCTTC.

CDR3 sequence reads: CAIQGEETQYF. The CDR3 nucleotides are TGTGCCATACAGGGGGAAGAGACCCAGTACTTC. V is TRBV28 and J is TRBJ2-5; 8 bases fit TRBD1. The ends lost 10 bases at V and 3 bases at J; junction bases unmatched: 1. CDR3 length equals 11 residues. Germline CDR1 is MDHEN and CDR2 is SYDVKM. The full variable domain, completed using reference TRBV28 and TRBJ2-5, is DVKVTQSSRYLVKRTGEKVFLECVQDMDHENMFWYRQDPGLGLRLIYFSYDVKMKEKGDIPEGYSVSREKKERFSLILESASTNQTSMYLCAIQGEETQYFGPGTRLLVL.